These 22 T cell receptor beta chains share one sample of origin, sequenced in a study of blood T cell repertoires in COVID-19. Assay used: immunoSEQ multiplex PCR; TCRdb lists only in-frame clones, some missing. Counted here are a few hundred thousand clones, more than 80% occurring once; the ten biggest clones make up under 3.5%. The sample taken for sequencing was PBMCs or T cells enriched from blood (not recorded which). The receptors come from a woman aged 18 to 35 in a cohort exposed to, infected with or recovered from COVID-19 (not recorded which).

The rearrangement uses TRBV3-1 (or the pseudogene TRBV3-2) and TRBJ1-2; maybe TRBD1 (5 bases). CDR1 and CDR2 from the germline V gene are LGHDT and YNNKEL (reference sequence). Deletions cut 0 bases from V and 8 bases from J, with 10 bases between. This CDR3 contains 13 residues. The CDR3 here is CASSQDGGSGYTF. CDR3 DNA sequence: TGTGCCAGCAGCCAAGACGGGGGAAGCGGCTACACCTTC.

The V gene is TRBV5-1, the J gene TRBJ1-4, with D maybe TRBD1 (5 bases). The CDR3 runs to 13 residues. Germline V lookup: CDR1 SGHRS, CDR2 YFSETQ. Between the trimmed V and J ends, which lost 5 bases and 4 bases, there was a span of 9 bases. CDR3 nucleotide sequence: TGCGCCAGCAGTCCGGGGGGTAATGAAAAACTGTTTTTT. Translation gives CASSPGGNEKLFF.

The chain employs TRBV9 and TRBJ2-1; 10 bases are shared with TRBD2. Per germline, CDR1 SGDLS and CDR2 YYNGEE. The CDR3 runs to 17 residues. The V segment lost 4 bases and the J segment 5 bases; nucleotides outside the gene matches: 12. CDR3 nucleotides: TGTGCCAGCAGCCCACTCCAAGGACTAGCGGTCGACAATGAGCAGTTCTTC. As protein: CASSPLQGLAVDNEQFF.

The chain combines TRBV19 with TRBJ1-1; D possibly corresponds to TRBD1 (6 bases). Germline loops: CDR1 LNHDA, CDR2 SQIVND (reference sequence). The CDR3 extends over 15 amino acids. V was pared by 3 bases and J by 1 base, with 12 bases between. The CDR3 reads CASSISGTQNTEAFF. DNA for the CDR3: TGTGCCAGTAGTATCTCCGGGACACAGAACACTGAAGCTTTCTTT.

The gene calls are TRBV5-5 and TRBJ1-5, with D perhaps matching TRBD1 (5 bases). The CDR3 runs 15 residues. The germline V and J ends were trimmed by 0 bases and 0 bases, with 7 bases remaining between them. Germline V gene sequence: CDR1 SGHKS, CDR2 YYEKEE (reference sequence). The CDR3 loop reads CASSLGGYSNQPQHF. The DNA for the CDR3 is TGTGCCAGCAGCTTGGGGGGCTATAGCAATCAGCCCCAGCATTTT.

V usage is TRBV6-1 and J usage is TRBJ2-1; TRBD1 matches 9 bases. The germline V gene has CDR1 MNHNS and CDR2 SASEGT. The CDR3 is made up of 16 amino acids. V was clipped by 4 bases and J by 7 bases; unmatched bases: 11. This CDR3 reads CASSANRGRYVNEQFF. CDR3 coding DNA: TGTGCCAGCAGTGCAAACAGGGGGCGATACGTAAATGAGCAGTTCTTC.

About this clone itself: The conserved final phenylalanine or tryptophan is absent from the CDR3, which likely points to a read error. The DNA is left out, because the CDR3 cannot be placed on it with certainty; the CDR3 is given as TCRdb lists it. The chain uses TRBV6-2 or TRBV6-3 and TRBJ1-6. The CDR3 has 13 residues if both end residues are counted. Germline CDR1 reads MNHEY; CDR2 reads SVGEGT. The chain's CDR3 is CASSYRGGSALDL.

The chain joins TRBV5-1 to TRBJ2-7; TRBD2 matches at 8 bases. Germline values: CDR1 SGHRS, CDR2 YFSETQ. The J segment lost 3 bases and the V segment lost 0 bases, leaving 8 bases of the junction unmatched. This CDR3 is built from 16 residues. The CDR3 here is CASSLGSGSQDYEQYF. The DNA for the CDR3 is TGCGCCAGCAGCTTGGGGAGCGGGAGCCAAGACTACGAGCAGTACTTC.

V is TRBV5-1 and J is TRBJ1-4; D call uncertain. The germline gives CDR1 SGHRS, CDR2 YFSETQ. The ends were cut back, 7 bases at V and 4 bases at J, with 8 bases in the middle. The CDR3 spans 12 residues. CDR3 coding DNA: TGCGCCAGCCGCAGTGGTAATGAAAAACTGTTTTTT. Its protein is CASRSGNEKLFF.

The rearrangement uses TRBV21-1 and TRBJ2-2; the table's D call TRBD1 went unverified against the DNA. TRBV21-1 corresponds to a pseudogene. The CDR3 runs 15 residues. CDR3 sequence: CASRISGTNTGELFF. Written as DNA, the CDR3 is TGTGCCAGCAGGATTTCCGGGACAAACACCGGGGAGCTGTTTTTT.

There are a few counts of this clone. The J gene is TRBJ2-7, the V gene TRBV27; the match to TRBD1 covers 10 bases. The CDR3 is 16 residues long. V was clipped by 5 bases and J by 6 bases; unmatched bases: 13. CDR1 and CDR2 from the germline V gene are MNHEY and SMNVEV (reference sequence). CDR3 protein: CASSPSSGTGAREQYF. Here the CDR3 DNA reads TGTGCCAGCAGTCCCTCATCCGGGACAGGGGCTCGCGAGCAGTACTTC.

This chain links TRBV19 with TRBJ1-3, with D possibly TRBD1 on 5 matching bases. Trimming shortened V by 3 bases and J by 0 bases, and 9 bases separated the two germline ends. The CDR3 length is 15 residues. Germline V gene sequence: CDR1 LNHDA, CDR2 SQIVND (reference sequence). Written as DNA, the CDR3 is TGTGCCAGTAGTATTGAAGGGGCCTCTGGAAACACCATATATTTT. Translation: CASSIEGASGNTIYF.

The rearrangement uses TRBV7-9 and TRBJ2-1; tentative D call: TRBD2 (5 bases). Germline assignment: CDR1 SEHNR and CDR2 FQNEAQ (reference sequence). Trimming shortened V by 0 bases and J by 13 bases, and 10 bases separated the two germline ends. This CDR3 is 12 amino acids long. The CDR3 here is CASSLAKGVQFF. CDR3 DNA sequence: TGTGCCAGCAGCTTAGCGAAGGGAGTTCAGTTCTTC.

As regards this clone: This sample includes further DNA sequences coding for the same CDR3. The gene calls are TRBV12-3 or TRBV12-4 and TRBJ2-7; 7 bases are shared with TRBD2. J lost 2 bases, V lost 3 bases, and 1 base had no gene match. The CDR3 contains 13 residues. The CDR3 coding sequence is TGTGCCAGCAGTTTGGCGGGAGCCTACGAGCAGTACTTC. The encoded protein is CASSLAGAYEQYF.

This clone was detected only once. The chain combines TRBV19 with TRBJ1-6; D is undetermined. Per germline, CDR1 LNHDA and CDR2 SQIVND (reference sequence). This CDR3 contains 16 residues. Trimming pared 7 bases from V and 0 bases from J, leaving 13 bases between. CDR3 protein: CASTFTGSSYNSPLHF. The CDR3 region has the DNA TGTGCCAGTACCTTCACGGGGAGCTCCTATAATTCACCCCTCCACTTT.

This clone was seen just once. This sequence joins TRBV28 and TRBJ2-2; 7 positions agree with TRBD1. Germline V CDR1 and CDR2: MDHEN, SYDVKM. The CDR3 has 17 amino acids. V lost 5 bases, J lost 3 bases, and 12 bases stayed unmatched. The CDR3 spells CASSPRKGARDTGELFF. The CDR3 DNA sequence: TGTGCCAGCAGTCCCCGTAAGGGGGCCAGGGACACCGGGGAGCTGTTTTTT.

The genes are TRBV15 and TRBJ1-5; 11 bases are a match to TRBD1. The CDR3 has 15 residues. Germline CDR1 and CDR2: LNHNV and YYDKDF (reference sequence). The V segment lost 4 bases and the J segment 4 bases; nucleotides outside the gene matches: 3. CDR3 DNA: TGTGCCACCAGCATCGGGACAGGGGGAAATCAGCCCCAGCATTTT. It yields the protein CATSIGTGGNQPQHF.

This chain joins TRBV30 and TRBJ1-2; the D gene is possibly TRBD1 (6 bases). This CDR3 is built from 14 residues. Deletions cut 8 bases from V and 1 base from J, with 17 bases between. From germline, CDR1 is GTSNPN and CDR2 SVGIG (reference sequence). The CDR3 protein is CAGQQGPFNYGYTF. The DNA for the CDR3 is TGTGCCGGACAACAGGGTCCTTTTAACTATGGCTACACCTTC.

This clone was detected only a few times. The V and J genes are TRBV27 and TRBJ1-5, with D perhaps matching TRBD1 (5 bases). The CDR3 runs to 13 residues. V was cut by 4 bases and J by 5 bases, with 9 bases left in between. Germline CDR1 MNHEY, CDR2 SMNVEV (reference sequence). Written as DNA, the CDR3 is TGTGCCAGCAGTTATGGGGGGGATCAGCCCCAGCATTTT. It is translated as CASSYGGDQPQHF.

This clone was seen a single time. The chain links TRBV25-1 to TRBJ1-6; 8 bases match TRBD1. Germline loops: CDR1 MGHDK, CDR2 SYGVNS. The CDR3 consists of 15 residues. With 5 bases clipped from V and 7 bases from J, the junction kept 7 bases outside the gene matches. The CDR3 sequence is CASSRGYRGNSPLHF. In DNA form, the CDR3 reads TGTGCCAGCAGTAGGGGCTACAGGGGGAATTCACCCCTCCACTTT.

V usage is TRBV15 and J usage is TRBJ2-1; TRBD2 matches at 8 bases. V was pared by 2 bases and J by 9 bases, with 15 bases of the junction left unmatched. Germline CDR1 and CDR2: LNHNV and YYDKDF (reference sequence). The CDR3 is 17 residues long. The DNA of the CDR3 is TGTGCCACCAGCAGACCCCCCCGGGTAGCGGGAAGGGGTGAGCAGTTCTTC. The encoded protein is CATSRPPRVAGRGEQFF.

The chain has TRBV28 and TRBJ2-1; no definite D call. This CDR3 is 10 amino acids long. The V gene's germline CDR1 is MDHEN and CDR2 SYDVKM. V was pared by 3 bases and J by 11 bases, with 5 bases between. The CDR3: CASSFNQQFF. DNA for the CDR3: TGTGCCAGCAGTTTTAATCAGCAGTTCTTC.